The rows below give T cell receptor beta chains drawn from one sample of a study of cytomegalovirus exposure and HLA in healthy donors. Assay used: immunoSEQ multiplex PCR; TCRdb lists only in-frame clones, some missing. The sample records some 250,000 clones, nearly 90% being singletons. Sequencing used PBMCs. Every receptor here comes from a woman aged 18-29 years in good health and CMV-seronegative. Each CDR3 is given with its conserved first and last residue. A D gene is named only where the DNA matches it firmly. Size is omitted from some rows. Given values are once, few, many or a class for expanded clones.

>TRBJ2-5|TRBV7-8|NA|TRBD1
CASSLMAGGVETQYF
TGTGCCAGCAGCTTAATGGCAGGGGGCGTCGAGACCCAGTACTTC
>TRBJ2-1|TRBV27|once|TRBD1
CASILTGGRIGEQFF
TGTGCCAGCATTTTGACAGGGGGCCGTATCGGTGAGCAGTTCTTC
>TRBJ2-1|TRBV7-2|NA|TRBD2
CASSSLAGGGNEQFF
TGTGCCAGCAGCTCGTTAGCGGGGGGTGGCAATGAGCAGTTCTTC
>TRBJ1-6|TRBV6-4|NA|TRBD1
CASRGQQDNSPLHF
TGTGCCAGTCGGGGACAGCAAGATAATTCACCCCTCCACTTT
>TRBJ2-1|TRBV11-3|NA|TRBD2
CASSSHWTSGEIKQFF
TGTGCCAGCAGCTCTCACTGGACTAGCGGAGAGATTAAGCAGTTCTTC
>TRBJ2-5|TRBV9|NA|NA
CASSPGAGETQYF
TGTGCCAGCAGCCCAGGGGCCGGGGAGACCCAGTACTTC
>TRBJ1-3|TRBV4-2|few|NA
CASSQRSTDSGNTIYF
TGTGCCAGCAGCCAACGGTCCACCGACTCTGGAAACACCATATATTTT
>TRBJ1-2|TRBV5-1|once|NA
CASSPGTPHYGYTF
TGCGCCAGCAGCCCCGGGACTCCACACTATGGCTACACCTTC
>TRBJ2-7|TRBV6-6|NA|NA
CASSYSILAVEYF
TGTGCCAGCAGTTACTCGATCCTAGCTGTTGAGTACTTC
>TRBJ2-5|TRBV7-9|NA|TRBD1
CASSPGTGGQETQYF
TGTGCCAGCAGCCCGGGGACAGGGGGTCAAGAGACCCAGTACTTC
>TRBJ2-2|TRBV30|NA|NA
CAWSTGLSNTGELFF
TGTGCCTGGTCAACGGGGTTATCGAACACCGGGGAGCTGTTTTTT
>TRBJ2-7|TRBV19|few|NA
CASSPGNQYEQYF
TGTGCCAGTAGCCCGGGAAACCAGTACGAGCAGTACTTC
>TRBJ2-7|TRBV4-3|NA|TRBD2
CASSQGLAGVGEQYF
TGCGCCAGCAGCCAAGGGCTAGCGGGGGTAGGAGAGCAGTACTTC
>TRBJ1-4|TRBV5-6|NA|NA
CASSLLEPGGREKLFF
TGTGCCAGCAGCTTGTTGGAACCCGGGGGTCGGGAAAAACTGTTTTTT
>TRBJ1-4|TRBV5-1|NA|NA
CASSPLATNEKLFF
TGCGCCAGCAGCCCCCTTGCAACTAATGAAAAACTGTTTTTT
>TRBJ2-1|TRBV5-1|NA|TRBD2
CASSPGGGPYNEQFF
TGCGCCAGCAGCCCCGGGGGGGGCCCTTACAATGAGCAGTTCTTC
>TRBJ1-2|TRBV4-1|NA|TRBD1
CASSQLQGAEGYTF
TGCGCCAGCAGCCAACTACAGGGGGCAGAAGGCTACACCTTC
>TRBJ1-1|TRBV28|NA|TRBD1
CASSYGGQAYF
TGTGCCAGCAGTTACGGGGGACAGGCTTACTTT
>TRBJ2-7|TRBV7-9|NA|TRBD2
CASSLKAGGFSYEQYF
TGTGCCAGCAGCCTTAAAGCGGGGGGATTCTCCTACGAGCAGTACTTC
>TRBJ2-1|TRBV4-1|NA|TRBD1
CASSQDDPDRVNEQFF
TGCGCCAGCAGCCAAGATGATCCCGACAGGGTCAATGAGCAGTTCTTC
>TRBJ2-2|TRBV30|NA|NA
CAWSVAVNTGELFF
TGTGCCTGGAGTGTCGCAGTGAACACCGGGGAGCTGTTTTTT
>TRBJ1-6|TRBV5-6|NA|TRBD1
CASSPTGDPYNSPLHF
TGTGCCAGCAGCCCGACAGGGGATCCCTATAATTCACCCCTCCACTTT
>TRBJ1-3|TRBV28|NA|TRBD1
CASSLDRGLNTIYF
TGTGCCAGCAGTCTCGACAGGGGGCTGAACACCATATATTTT
>TRBJ2-1|TRBV19|few|NA
CASSIGVLNEQFF
TGTGCCAGTAGTATTGGAGTACTCAATGAGCAGTTCTTC
>TRBJ2-1|TRBV15|NA|TRBD1
CATSREGDRGLEQFF
TGTGCCACCAGCAGAGAGGGCGACAGGGGTCTTGAGCAGTTCTTC
>TRBJ1-1|TRBV5-1|NA|NA
CASSPGNTEAFF
TGCGCCAGCAGCCCCGGGAACACTGAAGCTTTCTTT
>TRBJ1-3|TRBV5-4|NA|NA
CASSSLGNTIYF
TGTGCCAGCAGCTCTCTCGGAAACACCATATATTTT
>TRBJ1-1|TRBV19|NA|NA
CASSTVGGTEAFF
TGTGCCAGTAGTACGGTAGGGGGAACTGAAGCTTTCTTT
>TRBJ2-7|TRBV28|NA|TRBD2
CASSSLAGGVREQYF
TGTGCCAGCAGTTCTCTAGCGGGGGGGGTGAGGGAGCAGTACTTC
>TRBJ1-5|TRBV4-1|NA|TRBD1
CASSQSGQGAWQPQHF
TGCGCCAGCAGCCAATCGGGACAGGGGGCTTGGCAGCCCCAGCATTTT
>TRBJ2-3|TRBV19|NA|NA
CASSIGTGWTPTDTQYF
TGTGCCAGTAGTATAGGGACGGGTTGGACTCCGACAGATACGCAGTATTTT
>TRBJ2-7|TRBV7-2|NA|TRBD2
CASSLAIASGNPYEQYF
TGTGCCAGCAGCTTAGCGATCGCTAGCGGGAACCCCTACGAGCAGTACTTC
>TRBJ2-1|TRBV4-1|NA|TRBD2
CASSQVTAGGFNEQFF
TGCGCCAGCAGCCAAGTGACAGCGGGGGGTTTCAATGAGCAGTTCTTC
>TRBJ2-7|TRBV11-2|NA|NA
CASRPRLRESSYEQYF
TGTGCCAGCAGGCCACGCCTCCGCGAAAGCTCCTACGAGCAGTACTTC
>TRBJ1-2|TRBV29-1|NA|TRBD1
CSVRDRAPYGYTF
TGCAGCGTCAGGGACAGGGCACCCTATGGCTACACCTTC
>TRBJ2-1|TRBV5-1|NA|NA
CASSSRGAIDEQFF
TGCGCCAGCAGCTCACGGGGGGCGATCGATGAGCAGTTCTTC
>TRBJ1-2|TRBV7-9|NA|NA
CASSFSGVWGGYTF
TGTGCCAGCAGCTTCTCAGGGGTATGGGGCGGCTACACCTTC
>TRBJ2-5|TRBV9|NA|TRBD2
CASSVGLSGGYQETQYF
TGTGCCAGCAGCGTAGGTCTTAGCGGGGGATACCAAGAGACCCAGTACTTC
>TRBJ2-1|TRBV7-3|NA|TRBD1
CASSLGTGWNEQFF
TGTGCCAGCAGCTTAGGGACAGGGTGGAATGAGCAGTTCTTC
>TRBJ2-1|TRBV7-8|NA|TRBD1
CASSPGRQGNNEQFF
TGTGCCAGCAGCCCAGGCCGACAGGGGAACAATGAGCAGTTCTTC
>TRBJ1-4|TRBV4-2|NA|NA
CASSQGRGYGEKLFF
TGTGCCAGCAGCCAAGGCCGCGGGTATGGTGAAAAACTGTTTTTT
>TRBJ2-5|TRBV10-3|NA|NA
CATRTVGQETQYF
TGTGCCACCCGGACAGTAGGCCAAGAGACCCAGTACTTC
>TRBJ1-5|TRBV7-2|NA|TRBD1
CASSLAGTGNQPQHF
TGTGCCAGCAGCTTAGCGGGGACAGGGAATCAGCCCCAGCATTTT